Shown below are 25 T cell receptor beta chains from a single sample sequenced in a study of cytomegalovirus exposure and HLA in healthy donors. A multiplex PCR was run with 60 Vbeta primers and 13 Jbeta primers. Libraries were prepared by immunoSEQ multiplex PCR; TCRdb keeps only in-frame clonotypes and omits some of them. The sample holds more than 85,000 clones, 81% seen once. Material: PBMCs. Receptors were obtained from a woman in her thirties in good health and CMV-seronegative.

The chain joins TRBV14 to TRBJ1-2, with D perhaps TRBD1 (6 bases). The CDR3 has 17 residues. CDR1 is SGHDN, CDR2 FVKESK, per germline. With 1 base removed from V and 1 base from J, the gap between germline ends came to 16 bases. CDR3 region: CASSQGGRGSGNYGYTF. DNA of the CDR3: TGTGCCAGCAGCCAAGGGGGCAGGGGATCGGGTAACTATGGCTACACCTTC.

The chain links TRBV28 to TRBJ1-3, with D unresolved. This CDR3 has 15 residues. CDR1 and CDR2 (germline): MDHEN, SYDVKM. Trimming removed 10 bases from V and 0 bases from J, with 16 bases in between. The CDR3 nucleotides read TGTGCCACCAGGCCACCCACGAGCTCTGGAAACACCATATATTTT. This translates into CATRPPTSSGNTIYF.

The CDR3 region has the DNA TGTGCCAGCAGTTATCGCCGGGAGGGCACAGATACGCAGTATTTT. This encodes CASSYRREGTDTQYF. The V call is TRBV6-6, the J call TRBJ2-3; TRBD2 matches 7 bases. The germline V gene has CDR1 MNHNY and CDR2 SVGAGI (reference sequence). Trimming at V came to 3 bases and at J to 1 base, leaving 4 bases not matched to a gene. This CDR3 contains 15 residues.

The J gene is TRBJ2-7, the V gene TRBV6-6; possible D gene TRBD1, 6 bases. Germline-derived CDR1 and CDR2 are MNHNY and SVGAGI (reference sequence). The CDR3 is 16 amino acids. V dropped 3 bases and J dropped 2 bases, with 17 bases sitting between them. The CDR3 is CASSYFTQGPTYEQYF. Written as DNA, the CDR3 is TGTGCCAGCAGTTATTTTACACAGGGACCCACCTACGAGCAGTACTTC.

V gene TRBV5-4 combines with J gene TRBJ1-3; D is possibly TRBD1 (5 bases). The germline V gene encodes CDR1 SGHNT and CDR2 YYREEE (reference sequence). This CDR3 is 14 amino acids long. V lost 4 bases, J lost 4 bases, and 12 bases lay in between. This CDR3 is CASSRQGGGNTIYF. CDR3 nucleotide sequence: TGTGCCAGCAGCAGGCAGGGTGGCGGAAACACCATATATTTT.

The chain recombines TRBV4-1 with TRBJ2-1, with TRBD2 as a possible D gene (6 bases). V lost 4 bases, J lost 3 bases, and 22 bases lay in between. CDR1 is MGHRA, CDR2 YSYEKL, per germline. This CDR3 is 18 amino acids long. CDR3 loop: CASSLPPLYGGIYNEQFF. Here the CDR3 DNA reads TGCGCCAGCAGCCTCCCCCCCCTCTATGGGGGGATCTACAATGAGCAGTTCTTC.

The rearrangement links TRBV4-1 to TRBJ1-2; 10 bases map to TRBD1. Germline assignment: CDR1 MGHRA and CDR2 YSYEKL. J lost 1 base, V lost 6 bases, and 5 bases had no gene match. The CDR3 totals 15 residues. This CDR3 reads CASRLTGGSNYGYTF. CDR3 bases: TGCGCCAGCAGACTGACAGGGGGCAGTAACTATGGCTACACCTTC.

The chain's CDR3 is CASSRLAGVYEQFF. CDR3 bases: TGTGCCAGCAGCCGGCTAGCGGGAGTCTATGAGCAGTTCTTC. This chain uses TRBV21-1 with TRBJ2-1; the tabulated D call, TRBD2, remains unverified against the DNA. TRBV21-1 is assigned pseudogene status. The CDR3 loop spans 14 amino acids.

This chain joins TRBV7-3 and TRBJ2-5, with TRBD2 as a possible D gene (6 bases). V shed 5 bases and J shed 0 bases, with 13 bases lying between them. Germline loops: CDR1 SGHTA, CDR2 FQGTGA. The CDR3 sequence is 15 residues long. CDR3 sequence reads: CASSDPTSNQETQYF. The DNA of the CDR3 is TGTGCCAGCAGCGACCCAACTAGCAACCAAGAGACCCAGTACTTC.

The chain employs TRBV14 and TRBJ2-1; 9 nucleotides match TRBD2. V lost 4 bases, J lost 9 bases, and 10 bases stayed unmatched. CDR1 and CDR2 (germline): SGHDN, FVKESK. The CDR3 is made up of 15 amino acids. CDR3 region: CASSPGSSGRTEQFF. CDR3 in DNA: TGTGCCAGCAGCCCCGGGAGTAGCGGGAGAACTGAGCAGTTCTTC.

The chain is built from TRBV6-1 and TRBJ1-2; D might be TRBD1 (5 bases). The V gene lost 11 bases and the J gene lost 4 bases, with 20 bases spanning the gap. This CDR3 comprises 14 residues. Germline V lookup: CDR1 MNHNS, CDR2 SASEGT. CDR3 loop: CAGAVTLGPYGYTF. The DNA for the CDR3 is TGTGCCGGCGCGGTGACATTGGGGCCCTATGGCTACACCTTC.

The V call is TRBV6-5, the J call TRBJ2-1; 8 positions agree with TRBD2. V was clipped by 6 bases and J by 8 bases; unmatched bases: 6. Germline V gene lookup returns CDR1 MNHEY and CDR2 SVGAGI. CDR3 size: 13 residues. CDR3 loop: CASSRPGGHEQFF. The CDR3 DNA is TGTGCCAGCAGCCGACCGGGGGGGCATGAGCAGTTCTTC.

With regard to this clone: Additional DNA sequences in this sample encode the identical CDR3. The chain joins TRBV4-1 to TRBJ1-4; 7 bases map to TRBD1. The V gene's germline CDR1 is MGHRA and CDR2 YSYEKL. V lost 3 bases, J lost 13 bases, and 11 bases stayed unmatched. This CDR3 contains 14 residues. The DNA of the CDR3 is TGCGCCAGCAGCCACGATACCGACAGGGACGGACTGTTTTTT. The encoded protein is CASSHDTDRDGLFF.

This clone has a handful of counts. The V and J genes are TRBV6-5 and TRBJ1-5; tentatively, D is TRBD1 (6 bases). Germline V gene lookup returns CDR1 MNHEY and CDR2 SVGAGI. The CDR3 extends over 14 amino acids. Deletions cut 5 bases from V and 3 bases from J, with 11 bases between. The CDR3 is CASSDQGINQPQHF. CDR3 bases: TGTGCCAGCAGTGATCAGGGGATCAATCAGCCCCAGCATTTT.

The table lists this clone with a few counts. The chain couples TRBV19 to TRBJ1-5, with D uncertain. Trimming took off 6 bases at V and 0 bases at J, with 15 bases between the two ends. The CDR3 consists of 16 residues. Germline V lookup: CDR1 LNHDA, CDR2 SQIVND (reference sequence). The CDR3 spells CASSPLAGDSNQPQHF. CDR3 DNA: TGTGCCAGTAGCCCACTTGCGGGCGATAGCAATCAGCCCCAGCATTTT.

The rearrangement links TRBV27 to TRBJ2-7; 9 bases align to TRBD1. The V gene end was trimmed by 2 bases and the J gene end by 2 bases; junction bases not matched to a gene: 1. Germline assignment: CDR1 MNHEY and CDR2 SMNVEV (reference sequence). The CDR3 length is 14 residues. The CDR3 nucleotides are TGTGCCAGCAGTTTACACAGGGGGCCCTACGAGCAGTACTTC. Translating gives CASSLHRGPYEQYF.

This rearrangement joins TRBV7-8 to TRBJ1-2; 7 bases align to TRBD1. The CDR3 length is 16 residues. The J segment lost 0 bases and the V segment lost 5 bases, leaving 9 bases of the junction unmatched. Germline values: CDR1 SGHVS, CDR2 FQNEAQ. In nucleotides, the CDR3 is TGTGCCAGCAGCCCTCAGGGACAGCTAGCTAACTATGGCTACACCTTC. It encodes CASSPQGQLANYGYTF.

The rearrangement links TRBV7-6 to TRBJ2-1; D is perhaps TRBD2 (6 bases). CDR1 is SGHVS, CDR2 FNYEAQ, per germline. CDR3 length: 13 residues. The V gene lost 2 bases and the J gene lost 10 bases, with 12 bases spanning the gap. CDR3 sequence (DNA): TGTGCCAGCAGCTTATCCGGGAGTAGGGAGCAGTTCTTC. Amino acids: CASSLSGSREQFF.

The table lists this clone with a count of one. This rearrangement joins TRBV2 to TRBJ2-1, with TRBD1 identical over 10 bases. The CDR3 totals 15 residues. With V trimmed by 5 bases and J by 4 bases, 5 bases remained unmatched. CDR1 and CDR2 from the germline V gene are SNHLY and FYNNEI. For the CDR3, the DNA is TGTGCCAGCAGTAACGACAGGGGGCATTACAATGAGCAGTTCTTC. It yields the protein CASSNDRGHYNEQFF.

The chain is built from TRBV28 and TRBJ2-5, with a tentative D call TRBD1 (6 bases). CDR3 length equals 14 residues. Trimming removed 3 bases at V and 2 bases at J, with 10 bases between. Looked up from germline, CDR1 is MDHEN and CDR2 is SYDVKM. The chain's CDR3 is CASSLPGAQETQYF. CDR3 nucleotides: TGTGCCAGCAGTTTGCCAGGGGCGCAAGAGACCCAGTACTTC.

Here the CDR3 reads CASSLETGAYEQYF. The CDR3 DNA is TGTGCCAGCAGTTTAGAGACAGGGGCCTACGAGCAGTACTTC. V usage is TRBV28 and J usage is TRBJ2-7, with 8 bases fitting TRBD1. Germline V lookup: CDR1 MDHEN, CDR2 SYDVKM. The CDR3 has 14 residues. The V segment lost 2 bases and the J segment 2 bases; nucleotides outside the gene matches: 2.

This clone has just one count. The chain couples TRBV6-5 to TRBJ2-2; 9 bases are a match to TRBD2. CDR3 length: 16 residues. Germline V CDR1 and CDR2: MNHEY, SVGAGI. Losses at the gene ends were 2 bases for V and 4 bases for J; bases not matched to a gene: 5. The CDR3 bases are TGTGCCAGCAGTTACGGGACTAGCCCGAGCACCGGGGAGCTGTTTTTT. This gives the protein CASSYGTSPSTGELFF.

This chain joins TRBV6-1 and TRBJ1-4; tentatively, D is TRBD1 (6 bases). Trimming removed 3 bases from V and 10 bases from J, with 18 bases in between. From germline, CDR1 is MNHNS and CDR2 SASEGT. The CDR3 is 15 residues long. The DNA for the CDR3 is TGTGCCAGCAGTGACCTTGAGACAGGCGTAAGAAAACTGTTTTTT. Its protein is CASSDLETGVRKLFF.

This clone was seen just once. The J gene is TRBJ2-2, the V gene TRBV18; 7 positions agree with TRBD2. Losses at the gene ends were 6 bases for V and 4 bases for J; bases not matched to a gene: 8. The germline gives CDR1 KGHSH, CDR2 LQKENI. The CDR3 is 15 residues long. The CDR3 DNA follows: TGTGCCAGCTCCCCCACGGGCGGGAGCACCGGGGAGCTGTTTTTT. This codes for CASSPTGGSTGELFF.

The chain carries TRBV7-9 and TRBJ1-5; 10 nucleotides match TRBD1. The ends lost 3 bases at V and 11 bases at J; junction bases unmatched: 10. Per germline, CDR1 SEHNR and CDR2 FQNEAQ (reference sequence). The CDR3 covers 15 residues. CDR3 DNA: TGTGCCAGCAGCTTCTCCGGGACAGGGGATTCAGCCCAGCATTTT. Translation gives CASSFSGTGDSAQHF. Using reference TRBV7-9 and TRBJ1-5 for the parts outside the CDR3, the full variable domain is DTGVSQNPRHKITKRGQNVTFRCDPISEHNRLYWYRQTLGQGPEFLTYFQNEAQLEKSRLLSDRFSAERPKGSFSTLEIQRTEQGDSAMYLCASSFSGTGDSAQHFGDGTRLSIL.